This T cell receptor beta chain was retrieved from a study of CD8 T cells in Susac syndrome. Germline V gene sequence: CDR1 SGDLS, CDR2 YYNGEE. V was cut by 3 bases and J by 6 bases, with 17 bases left in between. This CDR3 contains 15 residues. Sequencing of TCR beta was undertaken in CD8+ and CD4+ T cells derived from blood. While serving as controls, healthy donors were matched for age and sex. TEMRA cells were enriched by FACS, and CD4+ and CD8+ T cells were negatively isolated. RNA, at roughly 0.45 to 1 ug, was reverse transcribed with random hexamers. Multiplex PCR with immunoSEQ amplified the TCR beta CDR3 across 54 Vbeta and 13 Jbeta. TCRdb redid the calling of the immunoSEQ multiplex PCR reads with MiXCR, one entry per CDR3 protein. The sample records tens of thousands of distinct CDR3 sequences, just under 95% being singletons.

This TCR came from a human donor in good health. Sequencing used CD8+ T cells from PBMCs. V is TRBV9 and J is TRBJ2-3; possible D gene TRBD2, 6 bases. CDR3 bases: TGTGCCAGCAGCGACCATAAGCGGGCGGTGGATACGCAGTATTTT. Translated, it gives CASSDHKRAVDTQYF.